One sample yielded the 14 T cell receptor beta chains listed below, sequenced in a study of blood T cell repertoires in COVID-19. Assay used: immunoSEQ multiplex PCR; TCRdb lists only in-frame clones, some missing. This table has under 200,000 clones, 75% to 95% appearing once. Sequenced material: peripheral blood. The receptors were sampled from a man aged 50-60 years with acute or convalescent COVID-19.

The CDR3 DNA is TGTGCCAGCAGTGAGACTACCTATAATTCACCCCTCCACTTT. The encoded protein is CASSETTYNSPLHF. This chain links TRBV6-1 with TRBJ1-6; no clear D gene. Germline lookup yields CDR1 MNHNS and CDR2 SASEGT. Deletions cut 3 bases from V and 2 bases from J, with 5 bases between. The CDR3 has 14 residues.

The CDR3 DNA is TGTGCCACCAGTGATGATGGCGGGGGGGTCGCGCGCGATGAGCAGTTCTTC. This encodes CATSDDGGGVARDEQFF. The chain employs TRBV24-1 and TRBJ2-1; 9 positions match TRBD2. CDR1 KGHDR and CDR2 SFDVKD come from the germline V gene. V shed 3 bases, J shed 8 bases, and the junction held 13 bases outside the gene matches. There are 17 residues in the CDR3.

V is TRBV19 and J is TRBJ2-5; D perhaps matches TRBD1 (5 bases). The germline gives CDR1 LNHDA, CDR2 SQIVND (reference sequence). The CDR3 consists of 14 residues. Trimming removed 10 bases at V and 1 base at J, with 16 bases between. The CDR3 DNA follows: TGTGCCAATCTCTGGGGCGGTCCCCAAGAGACCCAGTACTTC. This encodes CANLWGGPQETQYF.

This sequence joins TRBV7-3 and TRBJ1-1; D is possibly TRBD1 (5 bases). The germline gives CDR1 SGHTA, CDR2 FQGTGA. The CDR3 spans 14 residues. Deletions cut 1 base from V and 1 base from J, with 7 bases between. The CDR3 here is CASSLITGNTEAFF. Written as DNA, the CDR3 is TGTGCCAGCAGCTTAATAACAGGGAACACTGAAGCTTTCTTT.

The chain is built from TRBV6-5 and TRBJ2-3; maybe TRBD1 (5 bases). Germline loops: CDR1 MNHEY, CDR2 SVGAGI. CDR3 size: 14 residues. Trimming stripped 2 bases from V and 3 bases from J, with 9 bases between. In DNA, the CDR3 is TGTGCCAGCAGTTACGGGGCAGAGACAGATACGCAGTATTTT. As protein: CASSYGAETDTQYF.

The chain employs TRBV19 and TRBJ2-3; possibly TRBD2 for D (6 bases). The germline CDR1 and CDR2 sequences are LNHDA and SQIVND (reference sequence). CDR3 size: 15 residues. Between the trimmed V and J ends, which lost 0 bases and 3 bases, there was a span of 10 bases. CDR3 coding DNA: TGTGCCAGTAGTATAGAAGCGGGTAGAACAGATACGCAGTATTTT. Translating gives CASSIEAGRTDTQYF.

The chain joins TRBV30 to TRBJ1-5; D may be TRBD1 (5 bases). V shed 5 bases and J shed 9 bases, with 17 bases lying between them. This CDR3 has 13 amino acids. Germline CDR1 reads GTSNPN; CDR2 reads SVGIG (reference sequence). The CDR3 DNA follows: TGTGCCTGGGAATTCCGTTTCGGGGGGCCCCAGCATTTT. Residues: CAWEFRFGGPQHF.

CDR3 protein: CASGTAINEKLFF. Here the CDR3 DNA reads TGTGCCAGCGGGACAGCGATTAATGAAAAACTGTTTTTT. The chain joins TRBV19 to TRBJ1-4, with 7 bases lining up with TRBD1. This CDR3 contains 13 residues. Trimming cost V 9 bases and J 4 bases; bases outside gene matches: 5. CDR1 and CDR2 from the germline V gene are LNHDA and SQIVND (reference sequence).

CDR3 region: CASSPRSGLAGGTHFQETQYF. The CDR3 coding sequence is TGCGCCAGCAGCCCTCGGTCGGGGCTAGCGGGAGGCACACACTTTCAAGAGACCCAGTACTTC. The chain combines TRBV5-1 with TRBJ2-5, with 11 bases aligning to TRBD2. Germline values: CDR1 SGHRS, CDR2 YFSETQ. With V trimmed by 4 bases and J by 2 bases, 22 bases remained unmatched. The CDR3 sequence is 21 residues long.

The DNA for the CDR3 is TGTGCCAGTAGTATCCTAGCGGGATATTACGAGCAGTACTTC. As protein: CASSILAGYYEQYF. The chain couples TRBV19 to TRBJ2-7; 9 positions agree with TRBD2. Germline assignment: CDR1 LNHDA and CDR2 SQIVND (reference sequence). Trimming at V came to 3 bases and at J to 4 bases, leaving 4 bases not matched to a gene. This CDR3 is 14 amino acids long.

The gene calls are TRBV5-4 and TRBJ2-3, with 7 bases fitting TRBD1. Germline V gives CDR1 SGHNT, CDR2 YYREEE (reference sequence). V was pared by 4 bases and J by 2 bases, with 4 bases of the junction left unmatched. The CDR3 length is 14 residues. CDR3 nucleotides: TGTGCCAGCAGCGCCGGGACAGACACAGATACGCAGTATTTT. As protein: CASSAGTDTDTQYF. The full variable domain, its missing parts supplied by reference TRBV5-4 and TRBJ2-3, is ETGVTQSPTHLIKTRGQQVTLRCSSQSGHNTVSWYQQALGQGPQFIFQYYREEENGRGNFPPRFSGLQFPNYSSELNVNALELDDSALYLCASSAGTDTDTQYFGPGTRLTVL.

The chain is built from TRBV6-4 and TRBJ1-1; tentative D call: TRBD1 (5 bases). Germline values: CDR1 MRHNA, CDR2 SNTAGT. The V gene lost 6 bases and the J gene lost 7 bases, with 9 bases spanning the gap. The CDR3 has 11 residues. The CDR3 protein is CASRGGGEAFF. The CDR3 DNA reads as TGTGCCAGCAGGGGCGGGGGTGAAGCTTTCTTT.

The rearrangement joins TRBV27 to TRBJ1-6, with D possibly being TRBD1 (6 bases). The V gene's germline CDR1 is MNHEY and CDR2 SMNVEV (reference sequence). The CDR3 runs 17 residues. V lost 5 bases to trimming and J lost 1 base, with 15 bases between them. The CDR3 DNA follows: TGTGCCAGCAGTCCCCGGACAGCACTGTCCTATAATTCACCCCTCCACTTT. Amino acid sequence: CASSPRTALSYNSPLHF.

This chain uses TRBV11-2 with TRBJ2-7; 8 bases map to TRBD2. V shed 7 bases and J 4 bases; nucleotides not matched to a gene: 15. The CDR3 runs to 16 residues. Germline V gives CDR1 SGHAT, CDR2 FQNNGV. DNA for the CDR3: TGTGCCAGCACCACCCTTGGGGCTAGCGGGTTGTACGAGCAGTACTTC. Its translation: CASTTLGASGLYEQYF. Full variable domain (missing parts from reference TRBV11-2 and TRBJ2-7): EAGVAQSPRYKIIEKRQSVAFWCNPISGHATLYWYQQILGQGPKLLIQFQNNGVVDDSQLPKDRFSAERLKGVDSTLKIQPAKLEDSAVYLCASTTLGASGLYEQYFGPGTRLTVT.